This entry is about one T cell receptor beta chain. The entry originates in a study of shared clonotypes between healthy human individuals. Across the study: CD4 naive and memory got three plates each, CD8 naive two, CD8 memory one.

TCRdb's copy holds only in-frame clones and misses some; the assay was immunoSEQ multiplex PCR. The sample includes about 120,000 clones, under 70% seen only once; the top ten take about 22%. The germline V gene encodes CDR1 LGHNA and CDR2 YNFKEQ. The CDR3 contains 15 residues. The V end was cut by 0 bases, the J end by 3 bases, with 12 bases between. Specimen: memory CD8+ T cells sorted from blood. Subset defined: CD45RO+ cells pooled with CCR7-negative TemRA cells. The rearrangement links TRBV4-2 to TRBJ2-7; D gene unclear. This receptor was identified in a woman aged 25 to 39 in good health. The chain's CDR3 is CASSQDNPWDYEQYF. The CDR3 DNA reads TGTGCCAGCAGCCAAGATAACCCCTGGGACTACGAGCAGTACTTC.